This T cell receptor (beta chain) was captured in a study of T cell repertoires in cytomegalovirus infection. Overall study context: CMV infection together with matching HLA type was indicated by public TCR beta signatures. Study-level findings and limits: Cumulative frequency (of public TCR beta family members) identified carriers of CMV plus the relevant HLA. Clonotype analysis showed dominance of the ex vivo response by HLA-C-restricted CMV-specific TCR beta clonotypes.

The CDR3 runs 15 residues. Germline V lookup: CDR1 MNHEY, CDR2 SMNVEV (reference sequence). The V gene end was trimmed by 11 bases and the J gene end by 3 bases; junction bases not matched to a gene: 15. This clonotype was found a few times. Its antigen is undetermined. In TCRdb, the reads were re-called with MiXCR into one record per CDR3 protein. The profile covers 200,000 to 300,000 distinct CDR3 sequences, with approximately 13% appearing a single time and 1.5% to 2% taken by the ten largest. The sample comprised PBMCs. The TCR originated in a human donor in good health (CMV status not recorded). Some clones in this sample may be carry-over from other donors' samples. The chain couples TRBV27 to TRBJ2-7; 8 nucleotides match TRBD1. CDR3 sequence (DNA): TGTGCCCCCACCCCCCCGGGACAGGAGAACTACGAGCAGTACTTC. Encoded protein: CAPTPPGQENYEQYF.